This TCR beta chain emerged from a study of molecular identifiers for immune sequencing clone quantification. TCRdb itself ran the PCR reads through MiXCR, one entry per CDR3 protein. The sample carries about 36,000 distinct CDR3 sequences, approximately 17% recorded once. This clonotype was found a few times. Its cognate antigen is unknown. Findings and limits, study-wide: Over 98% of effector molecules, but under 1% in naive cells, were held by clones with more than 20 RNA copies.

Sorting defined naive CD8 T cells as CD8+CD4-CCR7+CD45RA+. Germline V gives CDR1 SGHVS, CDR2 FNYEAQ. The CDR3 is 15 residues long. V was clipped by 1 base and J by 7 bases, with 13 bases between them. This sequence originates from a human donor in good health. Some libraries in this study had Jurkat cell RNA spiked in. This chain connects TRBV7-6 to TRBJ1-4, with TRBD1 as a possible D gene (6 bases). Sequenced input: naive CD8+ T cells from blood, with Jurkat cell RNA spiked in. Stated subset: FACS-sorted CD8+CD4-CCR7+CD45RA+ naive T cells. CDR3 DNA sequence: TGTGCCAGCAGCTTAGGTCTGGGGGCAGGTGAAAAACTGTTTTTT. Translating it yields CASSLGLGAGEKLFF. Supplemented by reference TRBV7-6 and TRBJ1-4, the full variable domain reads GAGVSQSPRYKVTKRGQDVALRCDPISGHVSLYWYRQALGQGPEFLTYFNYEAQQDKSGLPNDRFSAERPEGSISTLTIQRTEQRDSAMYRCASSLGLGAGEKLFFGSGTQLSVL.